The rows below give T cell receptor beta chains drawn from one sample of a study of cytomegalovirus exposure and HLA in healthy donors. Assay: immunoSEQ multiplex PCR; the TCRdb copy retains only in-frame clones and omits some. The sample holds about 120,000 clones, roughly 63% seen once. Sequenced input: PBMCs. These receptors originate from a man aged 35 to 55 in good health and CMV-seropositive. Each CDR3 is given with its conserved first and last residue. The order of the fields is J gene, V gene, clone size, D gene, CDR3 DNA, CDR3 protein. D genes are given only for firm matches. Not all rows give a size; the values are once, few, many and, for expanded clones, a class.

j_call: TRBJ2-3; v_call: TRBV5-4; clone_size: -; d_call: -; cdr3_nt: TGTGCCAGCAGTCCCGTAGACACAGATACGCAGTATTTT; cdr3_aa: CASSPVDTDTQYF
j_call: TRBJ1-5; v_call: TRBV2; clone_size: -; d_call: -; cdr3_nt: TGTGCCAGCAGGGGGGCGGTCAATCAGCCCCAGCATTTT; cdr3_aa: CASRGAVNQPQHF
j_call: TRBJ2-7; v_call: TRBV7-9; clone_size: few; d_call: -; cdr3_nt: TGTGCCAGCAGGGGTAGCGGATCCTACGAGCAGTACTTC; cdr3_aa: CASRGSGSYEQYF
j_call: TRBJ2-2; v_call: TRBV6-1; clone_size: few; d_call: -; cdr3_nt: TGTGCCAGCAGTGTTTACTATGGGGCTGGTCCCTCCGCCGGGGGGCTGTTTTTT; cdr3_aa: CASSVYYGAGPSAGGLFF
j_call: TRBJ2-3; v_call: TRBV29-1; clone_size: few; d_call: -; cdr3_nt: TGCAGCGTTGGAGGCGGGAGCACAGATACGCAGTATTTT; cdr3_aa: CSVGGGSTDTQYF
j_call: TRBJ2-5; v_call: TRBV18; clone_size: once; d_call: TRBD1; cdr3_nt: TGTGCCAGCTCACCACCTAGGACAGGGGGCGGAGAGACCCAGTACTTC; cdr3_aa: CASSPPRTGGGETQYF
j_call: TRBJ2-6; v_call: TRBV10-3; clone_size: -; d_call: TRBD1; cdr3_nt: TGTGCCATCAGAGGGGGCAATGGGGCCAACGTCCTGACTTTC; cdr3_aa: CAIRGGNGANVLTF
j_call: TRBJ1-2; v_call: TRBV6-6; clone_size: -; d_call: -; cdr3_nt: TGTGCCAGCAGTTCCCAGGGGATGGGCTCCTATGGCTACACCTTC; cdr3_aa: CASSSQGMGSYGYTF
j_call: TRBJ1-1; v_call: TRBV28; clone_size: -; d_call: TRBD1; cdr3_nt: TGTGCCAGCAGCCAGGGACAGCTTGGGGGAAACACTGAAGCTTTCTTT; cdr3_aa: CASSQGQLGGNTEAFF
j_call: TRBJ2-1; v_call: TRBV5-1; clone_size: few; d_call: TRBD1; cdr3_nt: TGCGCCAGCAGCCCGGGACAGGGCCTCTCGAGGTTCTTC; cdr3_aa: CASSPGQGLSRFF
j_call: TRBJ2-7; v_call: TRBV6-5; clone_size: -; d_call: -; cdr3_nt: TGTGCCAGCAGACTAGGACGGGAATATTCCTACGAGCAGTACTTC; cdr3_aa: CASRLGREYSYEQYF
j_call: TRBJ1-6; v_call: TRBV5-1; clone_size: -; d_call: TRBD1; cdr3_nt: TGCGCCAGCAGCAGGCAGGGGGCGGATAATTCACCCCTCCACTTT; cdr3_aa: CASSRQGADNSPLHF
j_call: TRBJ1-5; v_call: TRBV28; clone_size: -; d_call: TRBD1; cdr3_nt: TGTGCCAGCAGTTTATTTCCCGGGACAGGGGGCCGTCAGCCCCAGCATTTT; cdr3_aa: CASSLFPGTGGRQPQHF
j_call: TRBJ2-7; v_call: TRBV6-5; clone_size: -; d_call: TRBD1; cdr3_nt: TGTGCCAACCACCCCCGGACAGGGCGCTTCTACGAGCAGTACTTC; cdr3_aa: CANHPRTGRFYEQYF
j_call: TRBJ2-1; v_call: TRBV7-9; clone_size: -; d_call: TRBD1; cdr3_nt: TGTGCCAGCAGCACGATACAGAGACAGGGTAAAGACAATGAGCAGTTCTTC; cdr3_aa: CASSTIQRQGKDNEQFF
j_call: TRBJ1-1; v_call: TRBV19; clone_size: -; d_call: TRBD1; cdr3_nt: TGTGCCAGTAGTATATCAGGGGGCGTCACTGAAGCTTTCTTT; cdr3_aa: CASSISGGVTEAFF
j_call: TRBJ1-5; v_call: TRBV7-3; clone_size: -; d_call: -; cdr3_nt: TGTGCCAGCAGCTCCGCAGGGTTTAGCAATCAGCCCCAGCATTTT; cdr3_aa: CASSSAGFSNQPQHF
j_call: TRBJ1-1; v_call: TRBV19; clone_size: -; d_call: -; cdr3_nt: TGTGCCAGTAGTCATCTACGGGGGGTTGCCACTGAAGCTTTCTTT; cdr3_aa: CASSHLRGVATEAFF
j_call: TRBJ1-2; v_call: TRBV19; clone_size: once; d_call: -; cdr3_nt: TGTGCCAGTAGTGTCGGCGGCTCCGGGACATTTAACTATGGCTACACCTTC; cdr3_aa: CASSVGGSGTFNYGYTF
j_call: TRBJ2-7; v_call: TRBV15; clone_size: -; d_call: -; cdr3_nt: TGTGCCACCAGCCCCACACCAAGCTCCTACGAGCAGTACTTC; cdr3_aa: CATSPTPSSYEQYF
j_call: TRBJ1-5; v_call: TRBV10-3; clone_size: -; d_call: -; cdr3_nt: TGTGCCATCAGTGACGGGTATCAGCCCCAGCATTTT; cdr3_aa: CAISDGYQPQHF
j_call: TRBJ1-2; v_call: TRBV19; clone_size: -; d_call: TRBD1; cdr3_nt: TGTGCCAGTAGGGTCGCGTACAGGGGGCGTCGTGTGAGCTACACCTTC; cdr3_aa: CASRVAYRGRRVSYTF
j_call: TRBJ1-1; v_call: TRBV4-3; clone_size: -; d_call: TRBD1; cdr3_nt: TGCGCCAGCAGCTACGGACAGGGGGCCCACACTGAAGCTTTCTTT; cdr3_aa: CASSYGQGAHTEAFF
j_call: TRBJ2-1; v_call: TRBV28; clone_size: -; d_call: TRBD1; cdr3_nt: TGTGCCAGCAGTTTCGGCCGGGACAGCAATGAGCAGTTCTTC; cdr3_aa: CASSFGRDSNEQFF
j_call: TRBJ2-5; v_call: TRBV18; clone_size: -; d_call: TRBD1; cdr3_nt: TGTGCCAGCTCACCAAACCAGGGACAGGGGACCGAGACCCAGTACTTC; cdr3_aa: CASSPNQGQGTETQYF
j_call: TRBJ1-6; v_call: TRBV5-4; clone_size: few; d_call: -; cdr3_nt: TGTGCCAGCAGCTTGGGGGTGAGGGATTCACCCCTCCACTTT; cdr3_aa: CASSLGVRDSPLHF
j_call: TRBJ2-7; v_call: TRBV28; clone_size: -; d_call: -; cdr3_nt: TGTGCCAGCAGTTTGCGTTACGAGCAGTACTTC; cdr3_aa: CASSLRYEQYF
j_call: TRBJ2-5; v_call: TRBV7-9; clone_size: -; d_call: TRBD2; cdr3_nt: TGTGCCAGCAGCTTGATAGCGGGCAAAGAGACCCAGTACTTC; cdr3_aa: CASSLIAGKETQYF
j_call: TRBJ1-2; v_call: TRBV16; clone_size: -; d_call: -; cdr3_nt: TGTGCCAGCAGCCAAACCCTACCCAGGGCAAACTATGGCTACACCTTC; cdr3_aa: CASSQTLPRANYGYTF
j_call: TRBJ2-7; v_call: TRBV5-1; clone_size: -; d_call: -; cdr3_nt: TGCGCCAGCAGCTTGGTCAACAGGGAGCAGTACTTC; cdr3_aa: CASSLVNREQYF
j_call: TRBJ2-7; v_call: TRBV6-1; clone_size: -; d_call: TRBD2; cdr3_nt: TGTGCCAGCAGGGGACTAGCGGGGAGTTACGAGCAGTACTTC; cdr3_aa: CASRGLAGSYEQYF
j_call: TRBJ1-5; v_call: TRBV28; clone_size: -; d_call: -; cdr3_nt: TGTGCCAGCAGTTTCGGGGGGCTCGGTCAGCCCCAGCATTTT; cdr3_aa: CASSFGGLGQPQHF
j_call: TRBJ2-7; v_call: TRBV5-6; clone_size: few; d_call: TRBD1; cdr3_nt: TGTGCCAGCAGCTTGGTGGGACAGGGGGCCCACGAGCAGTACTTC; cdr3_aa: CASSLVGQGAHEQYF
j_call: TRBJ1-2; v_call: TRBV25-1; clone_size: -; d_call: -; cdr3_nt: TGTGCCAGCAGCGTGGGAGGGGGGCTTAAGGGCTACACCTTC; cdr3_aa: CASSVGGGLKGYTF
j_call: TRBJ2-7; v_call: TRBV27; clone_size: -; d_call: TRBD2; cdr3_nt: TGTGCCAGCAGTCCAAGGTCCCCAGCGGGAGTGGGCCACGAGCAGTACTTC; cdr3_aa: CASSPRSPAGVGHEQYF
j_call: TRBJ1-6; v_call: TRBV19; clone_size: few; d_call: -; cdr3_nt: TGTGCCAGTAGCCCACAGGACAGATTGTATAATTCACCCCTCCACTTT; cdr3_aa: CASSPQDRLYNSPLHF
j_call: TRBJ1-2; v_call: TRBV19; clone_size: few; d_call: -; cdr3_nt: TGTGCCAGTAGTATACGAGCAGGGAGGTCTGGCTATGGCTACACCTTC; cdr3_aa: CASSIRAGRSGYGYTF
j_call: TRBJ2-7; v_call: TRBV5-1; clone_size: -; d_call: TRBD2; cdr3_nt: TGCGCCAGCAGCTTGGCCCTAGCGGGAGGGGGGGCCTACGAGCAGTACTTC; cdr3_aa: CASSLALAGGGAYEQYF
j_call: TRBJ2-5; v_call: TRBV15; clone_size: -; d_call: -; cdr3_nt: TGTGCCACCAGCAGAGAGCAGGGATGGGGGGAAGAGACCCAGTACTTC; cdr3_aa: CATSREQGWGEETQYF
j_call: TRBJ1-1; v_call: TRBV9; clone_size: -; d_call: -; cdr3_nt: TGTGCCAGCAGCGTAGGAGGGATGGGCACTGAAGCTTTCTTT; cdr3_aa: CASSVGGMGTEAFF
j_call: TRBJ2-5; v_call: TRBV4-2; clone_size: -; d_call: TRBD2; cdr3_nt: TGTGCCAGCAGCCAAGATTCTAGCGGGGTACCCCAAGAGACCCAGTACTTC; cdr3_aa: CASSQDSSGVPQETQYF
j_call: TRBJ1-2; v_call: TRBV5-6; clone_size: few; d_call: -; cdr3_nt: TGTGCCAGCAGCTTGGCCGGGACAAGTAACTATGGCTACACCTTC; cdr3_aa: CASSLAGTSNYGYTF
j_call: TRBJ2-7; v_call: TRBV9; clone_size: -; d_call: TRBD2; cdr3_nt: TGTGCCAGCAGCCCTGTGGGGACTAGTGGTTACGAGCAGTACTTC; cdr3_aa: CASSPVGTSGYEQYF
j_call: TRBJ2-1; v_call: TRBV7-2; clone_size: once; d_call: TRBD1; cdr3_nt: TGTGCCAGCAGGTTAGGGGGCAGTGAGCAGTTCTTC; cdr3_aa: CASRLGGSEQFF
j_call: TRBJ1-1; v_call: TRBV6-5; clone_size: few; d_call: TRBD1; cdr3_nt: TGTGCCAGCACAGGTAGGGGGCACACTGAAGCTTTCTTT; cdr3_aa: CASTGRGHTEAFF
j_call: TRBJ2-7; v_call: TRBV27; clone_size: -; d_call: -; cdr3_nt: TGTGCCAGCCAACCTCAGTGGGGCAACTACGAGCAGTACTTC; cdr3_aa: CASQPQWGNYEQYF
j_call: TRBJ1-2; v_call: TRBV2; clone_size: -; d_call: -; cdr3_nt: TGTGCCAGCAGTGAAGGCGGGGAGGGGGACTATGGCTACACCTTC; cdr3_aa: CASSEGGEGDYGYTF
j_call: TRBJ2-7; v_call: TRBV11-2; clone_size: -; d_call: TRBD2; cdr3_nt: TGTGCCAGCAGCTTAGGGATCTGGACTAGCGGGGCGAATTACGAGCAGTACTTC; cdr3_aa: CASSLGIWTSGANYEQYF
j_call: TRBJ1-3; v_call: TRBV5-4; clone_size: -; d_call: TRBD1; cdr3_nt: TGTGCCAGCAGTTCGGGACAGTTCTCTGGAAACACCATATATTTT; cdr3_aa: CASSSGQFSGNTIYF
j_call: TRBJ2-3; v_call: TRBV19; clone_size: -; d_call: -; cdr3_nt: TGTGCCAGTAGTAGGGGGCTTCTAGATACGCAGTATTTT; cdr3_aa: CASSRGLLDTQYF
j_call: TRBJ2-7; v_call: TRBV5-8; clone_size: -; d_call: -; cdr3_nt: TGTGCCAGCAGCTCTACCCGACAGGCCCCCTCCTACGAGCAGTACTTC; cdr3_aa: CASSSTRQAPSYEQYF
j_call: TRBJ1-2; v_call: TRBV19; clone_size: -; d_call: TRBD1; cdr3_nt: TGTGCCAGTACTCCTACTGGGACAGGGTACTATGGCTACACCTTC; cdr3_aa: CASTPTGTGYYGYTF
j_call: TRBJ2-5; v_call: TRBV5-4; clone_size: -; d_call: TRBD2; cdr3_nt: TGTGCCAGCAGCTTGCCGGCGGGAGGCCCGAGTGGGGGCGAGACCCAGTACTTC; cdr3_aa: CASSLPAGGPSGGETQYF
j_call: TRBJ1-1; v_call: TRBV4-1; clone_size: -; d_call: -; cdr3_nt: TGCGCCAGCAGCCAAGTATGGCGACACCCGGGGGTGAACACTGAAGCTTTCTTT; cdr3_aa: CASSQVWRHPGVNTEAFF
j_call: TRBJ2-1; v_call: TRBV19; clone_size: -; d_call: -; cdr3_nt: TGTGCCAGTAGTATGGTCGTGGGACAAACCACTAGCTCCTACAATGAGCAGTTCTTC; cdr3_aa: CASSMVVGQTTSSYNEQFF